This T cell receptor (beta chain) appears in the sequencing data of a study of cytomegalovirus exposure and HLA in healthy donors (dated by TCRdb to 2015 to 2018). General notes on the study: In an earlier analysis of roughly 500 of the donors, 276 Gb of sequence data and approximately 100 million unique TCR beta sequences from approximately 180 million T cells were reported. Of the roughly 410 genotyped donors, roughly 76% were placed in the genetic ancestry cluster associated with self-reported Caucasian donors. HLA typing covered class I and class II loci at four-digit resolution. In the later analysis, no new phenotypic data were used to find candidate immune exposures; instead, reliance was placed on TCR beta sequences and their occurrence across donors. The study aimed to test whether cataloging public T cell receptors could reveal signatures of past pathogen exposure. Using immunosequencing, the study profiled T cell repertoires from fewer than 850 subjects and related those repertoires to cytomegalovirus serostatus. Around 300 gigabases of sequencing data and 70 million to 85 million unique TCR sequences were included in an early release covering roughly 600 HLA-typed donors. Roughly five DR-DQ haplotypes were handled as single units for association and clustering, since linkage in the cohort was strong. Every discovery cohort repertoire had been produced on one sequencing platform. The study combined high-throughput TCR immunosequencing, statistical association of individual TCRs with disease status, and machine learning to predict cytomegalovirus infection status. A later genetic analysis used genome-wide SNP genotypes for about 65% of the 666 donors, treating that subset as a discovery cohort. The number of typed donors differed by locus: roughly 620-630 for A, B, C, DRB1 and DQB1; 500 to 550 for DQA1; some 610 for DPA1; and roughly 450 for DPB1. To decide whether each TCR beta V gene segment behaved as functional or pseudogenic, an earlier analysis of some 600 of the donors relied on high-throughput TCR beta sequencing. Among around 400 genotyped donors of the cohort, an average of approximately 240,000 unique TCR beta nucleotide sequences was sequenced per donor, of which 15% to 20% were non-productive. Alongside the repertoire data, information on donor age, sex, ethnicity and CMV serostatus was compiled. A later analysis re-analyzed previously published TCR beta repertoires from 650 to 800 donors and added high-resolution HLA genotyping to study TCR occurrence patterns. Besides the first cohort of some 670 subjects, a separate validation cohort made up of roughly 120 different subjects was used.

Libraries were built with the immunoSEQ multiplex PCR assay. A mixture of 60 forward primers for TCR Vbeta segments and 13 reverse primers for TCR Jbeta segments was used in the multiplex PCR. A multiplex PCR assay on genomic DNA amplified the CDR3 region of rearranged TCR beta genes. Amplified TCR beta libraries were sequenced as 87-base-pair reads on the Illumina HiSeq System. The study's own analysis went as follows. In a later analysis, around 80 million unique TCR beta chains were counted across the roughly 670 repertoires, and roughly 11 million of these chains were shared by at least two donors. Raw reads were error-corrected and collapsed into unique sequences with a nearest-neighbor algorithm that merged closely related sequences to remove PCR and sequencing errors. Alignment of CDR3 sequences to IMGT reference sequences was used to assign V, D and J gene segments. Each retained sequence needed at least a six-nucleotide match to both a V gene segment and a J gene segment. Rearrangements were classified as productive when the CDR3 lacked stop codons and remained in frame with V and J, and all other rearrangements were classified as non-productive. Following IMGT convention, CDR3 was defined as the stretch from the second conserved V-encoded cysteine to the conserved J-encoded phenylalanine. Sequences without an unambiguous match to a single V gene segment were excluded from the earlier analysis of approximately 600 of the donors. An earlier analysis of a few hundred of the donors classified V segments as functional when productive rearrangements were above 56.7% and as segregating when the standard deviation between donors was above 5%. A statistical classification framework was built to diagnose cytomegalovirus status from the catalog of TCR beta chain sequences. A later analysis assigned V and J genes by comparing TCR nucleotide sequences with IMGT/GENE-DB human TR gene sequences. In a later analysis, CDR3 sequences and most-parsimonious VDJ recombination scenarios were assigned using the TCRdist pipeline. In a later analysis, each TCR beta chain was defined by its CDR3 amino acid sequence together with its V-gene family, and reads lacking a unique V-gene family were excluded. In a later analysis, several hundred highly shared, low-generation-probability nucleotide sequences were removed to address suspected cross-contamination and a sequencing artifact. A later analysis calculated a clonal expansion index for each public chain from normalized within-repertoire ranks of inferred template counts. In a later analysis, generation probabilities were computed using a VDJ recombination model fitted to out-of-frame rearrangements, and the results were checked against IGoR. In a later analysis, hypergeometric tests were used to score TCR-TCR, TCR-HLA and TCR-CMV co-occurrence, with a repertoire-size bias correction applied to TCR pairs. To estimate false discovery rates, a later analysis permuted the HLA or CMV assignments 20 times. In a later analysis, co-occurring TCRs were grouped using DBSCAN, with TCRdist sequence similarity added in when clustering inside HLA-allele-positive subsets. For co-occurrence clustering, repertoires with fewer than 30,000 or more than 120,000 public chains were excluded, along with five repertoires with anomalous nucleotide sharing. TCRdb carries this immuneACCESS record with in-frame sequences only. Its versions omit some clonotypes, under half of them owing to an unresolved V gene in the studies checked, with the rest unexplained. V and J calls and clone size are as listed in that table; D and trimming were resolved from the DNA. Here the sample has about 100,000 clones; more than 80% occur a single time. The ten largest clones capture about 3.7% of the sample.

The cohort comprised 550 to 700 healthy bone marrow donors. At the time of sampling, every cohort member was nominally healthy, though immune exposures that went unrecorded were likely present. The donor was CMV seronegative and belonged to the group of more than 300 seronegative cohort members. A peripheral blood sample was provided by each donor, and peripheral blood mononuclear cells were used for TCR beta sequencing. The Qiagen DNeasy Blood Extraction Kit was used to extract genomic DNA from the blood cell samples. Counted from cysteine to phenylalanine, this CDR3 has 15 amino acids. The only DNA kept is the CDR3, 45 bases in frame from the first base. The germline V gene yields ENHRY for CDR1 and SYGVKD for CDR2. A distance of 16 bases separates the germline ends of V and J, which lose 7 bases and 1 base respectively. Concerning this clone: Its binding antigen is unknown. Base qualities are not provided; no much larger clone lies one nucleotide away.

Results the study describes overall, beyond this receptor: A further reported finding was that TCR beta sequences accurately predicted the HLA-A and HLA-B alleles for most subjects in the first cohort. HLA typing was unavailable for some donors at each locus, so association tests used only the typed subset. Linkage disequilibrium might explain the correlated functional status among segregating V segments, but an unknown experimental factor could not be ruled out. Three of the identified cytomegalovirus-associated TCR beta chains were confirmed in vitro to be specific for cytomegalovirus antigens. A later genetic analysis associated a missense DCLRE1C variant with V-gene and J-gene trimming of TCR beta chains, and an independent cohort replicated the association. The earlier analysis of some 540 of the donors excluded 15 to 20 rarely observed V segments, including chromosome 9 orphons, because counts were too low. The cohort was sequenced for TCR beta chains only, and without alpha or paired-chain data the features that could be detected were limited. In a later analysis, most CMV-associated TCR beta chains were found to appear HLA-restricted, with HLA associations seemingly driven largely by CMV exposure. Some IMGT-functional V segments, including TRBV6-2 and TRBV6-3, could not be distinguished by the 87-base-pair reads and were therefore excluded. Assigning TCR associations to individual alleles was difficult when HLA alleles, especially DR and DQ, strongly co-occurred. In the study, about 150 TCR beta chains were listed as associated with cytomegalovirus. Several of the top co-occurrence clusters appeared to be linked to parvovirus B19, influenza, CMV and Epstein-Barr virus, according to a later analysis. Roughly uniform sequencing depth across donors was assumed in presence/absence analyses, although this assumption may not hold. According to a later analysis, TCR association rates differed among HLA loci, with DRB1 alleles showing the most associated TCRs and HLA-C alleles showing the fewest. According to the authors, the approach could potentially be generalized to other disease states and immunological phenotypes. A group of highly shared sequence variants was considered likely to be a technical artifact of the sequencing pipeline. In a later genetic analysis, fewer N-insertions in productive TCRs were reported among donors in an Asian-associated ancestry cluster than the 666-donor mean. Across donors, most TCR sequences were observed very rarely, whereas some public TCRs were present in many individuals. In an earlier analysis of around 500 of the donors, most TCR beta V segments appeared in productive rearrangements about 90% or about 30% of the time, broadly matching IMGT annotations. In both the original and validation cohorts, the classifier was reported to diagnose cytomegalovirus status with high specificity and sensitivity. In a later analysis, some 18,000 TCR beta sequences were associated with specific HLA alleles at a false discovery rate of 0.05. For the cohort, immune exposure information was limited to CMV serostatus. Compared with equally common non-associated chains, HLA-associated TCR beta chains in a later analysis were more clonally expanded and had lower generation probabilities.

Recombination connected TRBV10-3 to TRBJ1-1; matching of 6 bases hints at TRBD1 as the D gene. The TCR sequence derives from a young man in good health and CMV-seronegative. The source material was PBMCs. The nucleotide sequence is TGTGCCATCAAACCCCCGACAGGCGCGAACACTGAAGCTTTCTTT. This yields the protein CAIKPPTGANTEAFF.